This record covers a single TCR beta chain. Trimming left V 2 bases short and J 5 bases short, with 14 bases between. Germline loops: CDR1 SGHTS, CDR2 YDEGEE. The CDR3 extends over 15 amino acids. The data were produced by immunoSEQ multiplex PCR, yet TCRdb's version contains in-frame clones alone and is incomplete. The sample has 140,000 or so clones; about four fifths are singletons. These data originate in a study of blood T cell repertoires in COVID-19. This chain joins TRBV5-8 and TRBJ1-5, with a weak D call TRBD1 (5 bases). Input material: peripheral blood. This TCR derives from a man in his 70s who had recovered from COVID-19. CDR3 coding DNA: TGTGCCAGCAGCTTTTACCAGGGTCTTTATCAGCCCCAGCATTTT. This sequence encodes CASSFYQGLYQPQHF.